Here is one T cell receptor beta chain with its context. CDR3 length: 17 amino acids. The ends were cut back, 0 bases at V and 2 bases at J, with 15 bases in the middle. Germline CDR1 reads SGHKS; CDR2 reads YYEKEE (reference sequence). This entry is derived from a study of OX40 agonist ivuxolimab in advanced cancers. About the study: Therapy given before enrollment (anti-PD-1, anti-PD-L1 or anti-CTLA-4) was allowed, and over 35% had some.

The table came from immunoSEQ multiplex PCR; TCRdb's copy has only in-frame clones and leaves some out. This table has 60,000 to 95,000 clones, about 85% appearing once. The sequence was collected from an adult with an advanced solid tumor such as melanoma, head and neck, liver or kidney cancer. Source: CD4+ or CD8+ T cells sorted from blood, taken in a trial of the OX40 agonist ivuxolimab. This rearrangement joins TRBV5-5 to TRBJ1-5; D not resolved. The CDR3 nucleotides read TGTGCCAGCAGCTTGGCCCCGGCAGGCTGGGGCAATCAGCCCCAGCATTTT. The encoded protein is CASSLAPAGWGNQPQHF.